This T cell receptor (beta chain) was found in a study of blood T cell repertoires in COVID-19. Background on the study: The origin of the acute and convalescent COVID-19 samples was the United States, Italy and Spain. The cDNA or gDNA used as material had been derived from T cells, B-cell-depleted T cells, or PBMCs.

The V end was cut by 1 base, the J end by 0 bases, with 9 bases between. Germline V gives CDR1 SGHAT, CDR2 FQNNGV. CDR3 length: 15 amino acids. In the original analysis: Quantification of nucleated cells was approximated via reference gene primer amplification. The assay was immunoSEQ multiplex PCR, and TCRdb's table has in-frame clones only and misses some. V and J calls and clone size are those listed in that table; D and trimming were worked out from the DNA. There are approximately 230,000 clones in the sample; just over 85% occur only once, and 2.2% lies in the top ten. The sequence derives from a young man who had recovered from COVID-19. The sequenced material came from peripheral blood. The genes are TRBV11-2 and TRBJ1-2; D gene uncertain. The CDR3 sequence: CASSLGRLANYGYTF. In DNA form, the CDR3 reads TGTGCCAGCAGCTTAGGGCGGCTAGCTAACTATGGCTACACCTTC.